What follows is one T cell receptor beta chain and its context. Its antigen remains undetermined. The data were taken from a study of CXCR3-negative and CXCR3-positive naive CD8 T cells (dated by TCRdb to about 2019). Turning to the overall study: In total, some 150 million TRB reads were obtained, corresponding to roughly 1.5 +/- 0.3 million reads per library. Data from roughly twelve donors, pooled across two independent experiments, went into the diversity and physicochemical repertoire analyses. Naive subsets from several donors and memory cells from 3 donors were included in the TRBV-TRBJ cluster analysis.

For every CD8+ T cell subset, under 350,000 cells were flow-sorted straight into RLT lysis buffer, and each subset was sorted in triplicate. Naive CD8+ T cells were defined stringently as CD45RO-CCR7+CD27+CD95- to exclude memory contaminants. Peripheral blood mononuclear cells were isolated from buffy coats by standard density gradient centrifugation. Naive CXCR3-negative and CXCR3-positive CD8+ T cells were flow-sorted using a FACSAria III. Total RNA was extracted from sorted cells with an RNeasy Mini Kit. Broader findings and caveats from the paper: Naive CXCR3-negative and CXCR3-positive cells from the same donor showed similar TRBV-TRBJ usage, whereas memory cells showed distinct patterns. Because CXCR3 expression was partially decreased after cryopreservation, freshly isolated PBMCs were used for most assays. Because surface CD5, which is linked to self-reactivity in mice, was comparable between the naive subsets, TCR interaction strength was also inferred from the physicochemical properties of TRB CDR3s. TRB CDR3s from CXCR3-positive naive cells showed higher hydrophobicity (lower Kidera factor 4), lower energy, and higher strength and volume indices than CXCR3-negative naive cells. Both naive subsets had comparably high repertoire diversity, while memory CD8+ T cells had much lower repertoire diversity.

From a lookup of the germline V gene, CDR1 and CDR2 are LGHNA and YNFKEQ. Measured from the cysteine to the phenylalanine, the CDR3 is 14 residues long. A DNA sequence was not provided. Sequencing relied on a NextSeq 550. The Human TCR Profiling Kit (MiLaboratory) was used to make UMI-labeled 5' RACE TRB cDNA libraries. cDNA synthesis used the entire amount of extracted RNA, and PCR amplification then used the entire amount of cDNA produced. Libraries were prepared in parallel using an identical number of PCR cycles. The authors processed their data as follows. With a requirement of at least two reads per UMI, MIGEC and MiXCR extracted about 50,000 +/- 10,000 unique UMI-labeled TRB cDNA molecules per library. On average, 40,000 +/- 10,000 functional in-frame TRB CDR3 nucleotide clonotypes lacking stop codons were found per library. After each sample was downsampled to 5000 UMI-labeled TRB molecules, VDJtools was used to calculate diversity metrics such as normalized Shannon-Wiener and Chao1. For the central five CDR3 residues, VDJtools calculated physicochemical properties weighted by clonotype size, namely interaction energy, strength, volume and Kidera factor 4. Reads reprocessed by TCRdb are summarized as one entry per CDR3 protein sequence, and DNA is absent. TCRdb, not the original authors, processed these V and J calls. In this sample's table one finds some 130,000 distinct CDR3 sequences. Approximately 0.29% of the sample is in the top ten clones.

The V gene is TRBV4-2 and the J gene is TRBJ2-2. Material: naive CXCR3- CD8+ T cells from blood. This specimen's cell subset or site label, per the study, means: CD45RO-CCR7+CD27+CD95- naive CD8+ T cells lacking CXCR3 (TNR3-). The receptor's source is a human donor in good health. Some clones in this sample may be carry-over from other donors' samples. The CDR3 loop reads CASSQVGLTGELFF.